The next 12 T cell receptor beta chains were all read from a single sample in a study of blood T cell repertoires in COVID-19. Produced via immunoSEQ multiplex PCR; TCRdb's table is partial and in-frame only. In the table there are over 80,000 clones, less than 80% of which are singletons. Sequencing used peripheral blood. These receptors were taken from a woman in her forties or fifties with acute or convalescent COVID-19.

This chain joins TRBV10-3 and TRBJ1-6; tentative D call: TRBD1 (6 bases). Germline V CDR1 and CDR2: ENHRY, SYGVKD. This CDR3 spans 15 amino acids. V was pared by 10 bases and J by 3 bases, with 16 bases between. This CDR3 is CATELGANYNSPLHF. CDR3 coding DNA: TGTGCCACCGAGTTGGGGGCCAACTATAATTCACCCCTCCACTTT.

CDR3: CASSLFRVGSPLHF. For the CDR3, the DNA is TGTGCCAGCAGCTTATTCAGGGTCGGGTCACCCCTCCACTTT. J is TRBJ1-6 and V is TRBV7-2, with D possibly being TRBD1 (5 bases). The V end lost 2 bases, the J end lost 10 bases, and 12 bases lay between the germline ends. The CDR3 extends over 14 amino acids. CDR1 is SGHTA, CDR2 FQGNSA, per germline. Filled out from reference TRBV7-2 and TRBJ1-6, the complete variable domain reads GAGVSQSPSNKVTEKGKDVELRCDPISGHTALYWYRQSLGQGLEFLIYFQGNSAPDKSGLPSDRFSAERTGGSVSTLTIQRTQQEDSAVYLCASSLFRVGSPLHFGNGTRLTVT.

The CDR3 coding sequence is TGCGCCAGCAGCTTGGGAGTAGCGGGGGGGCTAGATACGCAGTATTTT. It specifies CASSLGVAGGLDTQYF. The V gene is TRBV5-1, the J gene TRBJ2-3, with 11 bases matching TRBD2. Looked up from germline, CDR1 is SGHRS and CDR2 is YFSETQ. The V and J ends lost 0 bases and 5 bases, in that order; junction bases with no gene match: 5. The length of the CDR3 is 16 residues.

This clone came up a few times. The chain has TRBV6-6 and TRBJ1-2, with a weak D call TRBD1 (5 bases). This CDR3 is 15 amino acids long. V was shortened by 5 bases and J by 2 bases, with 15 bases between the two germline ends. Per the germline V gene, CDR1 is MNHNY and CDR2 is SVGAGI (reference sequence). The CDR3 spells CASSASFQGNYGYTF. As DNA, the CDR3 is TGTGCCAGCAGTGCAAGTTTCCAGGGCAACTATGGCTACACCTTC.

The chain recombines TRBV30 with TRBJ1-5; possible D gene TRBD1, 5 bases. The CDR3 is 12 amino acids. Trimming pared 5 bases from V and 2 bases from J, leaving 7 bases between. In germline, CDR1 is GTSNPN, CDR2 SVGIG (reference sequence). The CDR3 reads CAWQGGNQPQHF. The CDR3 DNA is TGTGCCTGGCAGGGTGGCAATCAGCCCCAGCATTTT.

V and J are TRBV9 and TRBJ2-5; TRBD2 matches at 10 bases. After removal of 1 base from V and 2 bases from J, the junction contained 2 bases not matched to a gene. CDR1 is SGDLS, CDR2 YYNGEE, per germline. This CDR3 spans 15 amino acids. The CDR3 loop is CASSVKLAGQETQYF. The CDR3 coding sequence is TGTGCCAGCAGCGTAAAACTAGCGGGGCAAGAGACCCAGTACTTC.

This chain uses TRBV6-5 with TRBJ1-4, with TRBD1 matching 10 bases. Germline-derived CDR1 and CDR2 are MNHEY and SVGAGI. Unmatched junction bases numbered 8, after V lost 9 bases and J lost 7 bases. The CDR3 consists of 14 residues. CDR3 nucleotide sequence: TGTGCCAGTGGACAGGGGGGGGTGGTTGAAAAACTGTTTTTT. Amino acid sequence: CASGQGGVVEKLFF.

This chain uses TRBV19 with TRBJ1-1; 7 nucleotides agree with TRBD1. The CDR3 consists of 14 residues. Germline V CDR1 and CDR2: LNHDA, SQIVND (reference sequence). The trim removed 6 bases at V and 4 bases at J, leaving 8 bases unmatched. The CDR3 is CASSRQGGSTEAFF. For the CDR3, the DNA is TGTGCCAGTAGCCGACAGGGAGGCAGCACTGAAGCTTTCTTT.

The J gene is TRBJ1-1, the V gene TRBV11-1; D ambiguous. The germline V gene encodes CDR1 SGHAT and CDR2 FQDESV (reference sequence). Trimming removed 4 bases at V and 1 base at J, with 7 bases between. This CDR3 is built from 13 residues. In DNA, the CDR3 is TGTGCCAGCAGCTACGCCAGGAACACTGAAGCTTTCTTT. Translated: CASSYARNTEAFF. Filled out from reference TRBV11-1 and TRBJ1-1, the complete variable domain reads EAEVAQSPRYKITEKSQAVAFWCDPISGHATLYWYRQILGQGPELLVQFQDESVVDDSQLPKDRFSAERLKGVDSTLKIQPAELGDSAMYLCASSYARNTEAFFGQGTRLTVV.

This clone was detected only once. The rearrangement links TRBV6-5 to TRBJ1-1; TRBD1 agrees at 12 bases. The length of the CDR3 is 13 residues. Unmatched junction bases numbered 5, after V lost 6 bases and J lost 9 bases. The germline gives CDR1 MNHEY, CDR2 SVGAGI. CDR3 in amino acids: CASSRGTGGKAFF. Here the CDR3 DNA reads TGTGCCAGCAGCCGAGGGACAGGGGGCAAAGCTTTCTTT.

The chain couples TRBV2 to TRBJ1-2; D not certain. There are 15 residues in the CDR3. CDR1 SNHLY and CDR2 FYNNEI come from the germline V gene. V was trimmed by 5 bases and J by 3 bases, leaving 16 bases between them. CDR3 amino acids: CASSPGFQRDYGYTF. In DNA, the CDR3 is TGTGCCAGCAGTCCGGGCTTTCAGAGGGACTATGGCTACACCTTC.

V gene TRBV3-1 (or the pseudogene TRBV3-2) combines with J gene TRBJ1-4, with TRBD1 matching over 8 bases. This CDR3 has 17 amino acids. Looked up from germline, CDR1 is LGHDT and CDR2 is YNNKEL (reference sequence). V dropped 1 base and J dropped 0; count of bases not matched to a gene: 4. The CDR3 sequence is CASSQGTGISTNEKLFF. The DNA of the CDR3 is TGTGCCAGCAGCCAAGGGACAGGGATATCAACTAATGAAAAACTGTTTTTT.